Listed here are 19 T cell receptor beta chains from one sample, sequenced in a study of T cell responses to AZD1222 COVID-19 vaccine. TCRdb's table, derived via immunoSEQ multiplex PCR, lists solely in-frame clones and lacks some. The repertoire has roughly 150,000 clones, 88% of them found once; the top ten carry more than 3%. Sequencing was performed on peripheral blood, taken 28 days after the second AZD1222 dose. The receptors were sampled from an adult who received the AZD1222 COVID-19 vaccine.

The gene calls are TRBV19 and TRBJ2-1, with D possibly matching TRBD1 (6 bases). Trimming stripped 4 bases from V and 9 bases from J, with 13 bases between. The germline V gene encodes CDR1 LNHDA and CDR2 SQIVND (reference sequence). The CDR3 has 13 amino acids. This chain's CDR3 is CASSTLGAAEQFF. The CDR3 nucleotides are TGTGCCAGTAGTACCTTGGGGGCCGCTGAGCAGTTCTTC.

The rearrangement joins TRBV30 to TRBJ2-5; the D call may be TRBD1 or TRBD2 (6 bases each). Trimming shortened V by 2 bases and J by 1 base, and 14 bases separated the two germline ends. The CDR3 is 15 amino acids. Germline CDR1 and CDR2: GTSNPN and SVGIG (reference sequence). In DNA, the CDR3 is TGTGCCTGGAGTAGGGGGGAGTACCCCCAAGAGACCCAGTACTTC. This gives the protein CAWSRGEYPQETQYF.

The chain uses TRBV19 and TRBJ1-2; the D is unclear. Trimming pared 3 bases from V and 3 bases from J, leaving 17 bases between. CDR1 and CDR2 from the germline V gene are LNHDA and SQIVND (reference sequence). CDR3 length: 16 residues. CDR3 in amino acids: CASSISTASGDYGYTF. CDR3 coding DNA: TGTGCCAGTAGTATTAGTACAGCCAGCGGGGACTATGGCTACACCTTC.

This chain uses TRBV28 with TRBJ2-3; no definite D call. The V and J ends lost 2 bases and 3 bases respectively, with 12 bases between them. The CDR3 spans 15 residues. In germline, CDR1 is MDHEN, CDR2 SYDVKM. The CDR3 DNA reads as TGTGCCAGCAGTTTAGCACCGGACCAGACAGATACGCAGTATTTT. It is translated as CASSLAPDQTDTQYF.

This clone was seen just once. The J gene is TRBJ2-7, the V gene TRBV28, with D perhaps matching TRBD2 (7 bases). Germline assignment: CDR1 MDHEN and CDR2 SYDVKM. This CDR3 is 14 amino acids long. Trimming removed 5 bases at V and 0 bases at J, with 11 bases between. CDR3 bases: TGTGCCAGCAGTAGGGGGGGGAGCTCCTACGAGCAGTACTTC. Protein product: CASSRGGSSYEQYF.

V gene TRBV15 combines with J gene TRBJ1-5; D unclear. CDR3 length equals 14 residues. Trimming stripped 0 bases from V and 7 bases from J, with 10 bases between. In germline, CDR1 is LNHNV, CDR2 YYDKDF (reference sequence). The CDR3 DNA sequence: TGTGCCACCAGCAGAGACGGGATCCGGCAGCCCCAGCATTTT. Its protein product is CATSRDGIRQPQHF.

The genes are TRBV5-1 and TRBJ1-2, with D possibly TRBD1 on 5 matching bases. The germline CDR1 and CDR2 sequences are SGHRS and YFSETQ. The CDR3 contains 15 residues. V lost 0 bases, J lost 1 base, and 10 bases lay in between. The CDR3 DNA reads TGCGCCAGCAGCTTGGACCGGGGCAGTAACTATGGCTACACCTTC. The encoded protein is CASSLDRGSNYGYTF.

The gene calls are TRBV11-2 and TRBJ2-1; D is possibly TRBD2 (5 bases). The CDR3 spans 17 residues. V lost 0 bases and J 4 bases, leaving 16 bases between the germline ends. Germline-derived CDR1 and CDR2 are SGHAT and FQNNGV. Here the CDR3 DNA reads TGTGCCAGCAGCTTAGATCGAGGGATAGGGCCTTACAATGAGCAGTTCTTC. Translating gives CASSLDRGIGPYNEQFF. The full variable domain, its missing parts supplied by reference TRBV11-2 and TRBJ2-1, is EAGVAQSPRYKIIEKRQSVAFWCNPISGHATLYWYQQILGQGPKLLIQFQNNGVVDDSQLPKDRFSAERLKGVDSTLKIQPAKLEDSAVYLCASSLDRGIGPYNEQFFGPGTRLTVL.

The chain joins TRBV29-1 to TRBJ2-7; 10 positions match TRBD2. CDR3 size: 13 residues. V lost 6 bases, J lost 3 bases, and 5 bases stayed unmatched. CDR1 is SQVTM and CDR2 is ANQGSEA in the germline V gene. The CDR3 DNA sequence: TGCAGCGTGCAACTAGCGGGACTCTACGAGCAGTACTTC. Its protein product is CSVQLAGLYEQYF.

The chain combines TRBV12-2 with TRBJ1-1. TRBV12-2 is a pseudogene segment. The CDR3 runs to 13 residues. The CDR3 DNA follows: TGTGCAAGTCGCTTTAGGCTGGACACTGAAGCTTTCTTT. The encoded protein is CASRFRLDTEAFF.

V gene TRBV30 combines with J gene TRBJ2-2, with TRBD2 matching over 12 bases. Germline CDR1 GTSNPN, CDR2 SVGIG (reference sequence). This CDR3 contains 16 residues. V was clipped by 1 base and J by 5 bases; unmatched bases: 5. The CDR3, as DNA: TGTGCCTGGAGTGCCCTCGGACTAGCGGGGACCGGGGAGCTGTTTTTT. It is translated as CAWSALGLAGTGELFF.

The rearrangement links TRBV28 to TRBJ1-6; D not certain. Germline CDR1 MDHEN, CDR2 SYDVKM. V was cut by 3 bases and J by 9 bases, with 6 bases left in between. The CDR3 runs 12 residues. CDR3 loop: CASSLEVSPLHF. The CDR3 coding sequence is TGTGCCAGCAGTTTGGAGGTTTCACCCCTCCACTTT.

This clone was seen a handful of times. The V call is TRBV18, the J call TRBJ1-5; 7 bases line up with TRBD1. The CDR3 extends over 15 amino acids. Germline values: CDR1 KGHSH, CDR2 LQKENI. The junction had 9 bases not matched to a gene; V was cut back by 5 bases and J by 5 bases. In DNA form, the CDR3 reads TGTGCCAGCTCAACCCCAGGGGGGAGGGATCAGCCCCAGCATTTT. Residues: CASSTPGGRDQPQHF. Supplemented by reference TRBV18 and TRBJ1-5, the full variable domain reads NAGVMQNPRHLVRRRGQEARLRCSPMKGHSHVYWYRQLPEEGLKFMVYLQKENIIDESGMPKERFSAEFPKEGPSILRIQQVVRGDSAAYFCASSTPGGRDQPQHFGDGTRLSIL.

The CDR3 is CSASGVSRYNEQYF. CDR3 DNA: TGCAGTGCTAGTGGAGTGTCAAGGTACAACGAGCAGTACTTC. This chain joins TRBV20-1 and TRBJ2-7; D is unresolved. Germline V CDR1 and CDR2: DFQATT, SNEGSKA (reference sequence). V dropped 3 bases and J dropped 5 bases, with 17 bases sitting between them. The CDR3 loop spans 14 amino acids.

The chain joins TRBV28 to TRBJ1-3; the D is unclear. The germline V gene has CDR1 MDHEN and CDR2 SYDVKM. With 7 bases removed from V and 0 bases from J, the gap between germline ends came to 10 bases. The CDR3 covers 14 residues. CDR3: CASMSGISGNTIYF. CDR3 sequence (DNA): TGTGCCAGCATGAGTGGGATCTCTGGAAACACCATATATTTT.

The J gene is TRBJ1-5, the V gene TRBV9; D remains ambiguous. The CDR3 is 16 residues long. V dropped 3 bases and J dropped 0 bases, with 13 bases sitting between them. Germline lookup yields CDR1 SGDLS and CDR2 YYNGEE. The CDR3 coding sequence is TGTGCCAGCAGCGCGGGAGGGAGCCATAGCAATCAGCCCCAGCATTTT. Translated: CASSAGGSHSNQPQHF.

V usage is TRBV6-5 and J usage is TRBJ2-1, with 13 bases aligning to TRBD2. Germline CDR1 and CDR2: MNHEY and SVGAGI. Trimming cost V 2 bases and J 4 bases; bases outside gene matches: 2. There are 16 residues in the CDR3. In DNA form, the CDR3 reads TGTGCCAGCAGTTACACTAGCGGGGGGGCTTACAATGAGCAGTTCTTC. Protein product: CASSYTSGGAYNEQFF.

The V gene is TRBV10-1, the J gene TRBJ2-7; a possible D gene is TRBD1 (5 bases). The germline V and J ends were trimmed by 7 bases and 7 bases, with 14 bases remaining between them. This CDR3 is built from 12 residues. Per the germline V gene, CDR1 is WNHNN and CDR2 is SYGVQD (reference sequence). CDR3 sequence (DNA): TGCGCCAGCACCCTGGGAAGGGGAGAGCAGTACTTC. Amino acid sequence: CASTLGRGEQYF.

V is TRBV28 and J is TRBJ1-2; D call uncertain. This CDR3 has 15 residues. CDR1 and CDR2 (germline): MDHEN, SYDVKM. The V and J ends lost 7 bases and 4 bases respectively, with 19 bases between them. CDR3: CASTRDPGGLYGYTF. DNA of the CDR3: TGTGCCAGCACGCGGGATCCCGGCGGGCTCTATGGCTACACCTTC.